This is a list of T cell receptor beta chains from one sample in a study of T cells and Merkel cell carcinoma outcomes. Assay: immunoSEQ multiplex PCR; the TCRdb copy retains only in-frame clones and omits some. Seen here are some 15,000 clones, roughly 76% observed once, and the top ten hold roughly 10%. Material: tumor tissue from Merkel cell carcinoma. The origin of the receptors is a human donor with Merkel cell carcinoma. CDR3s include the opening cysteine and the closing phenylalanine or tryptophan. The order of the fields is clone size, D gene, J gene, V gene, CDR3 length, CDR3 protein, CDR3 DNA. The D gene is left open where the match is weak. Part of the rows lack a size; the others show once, few, many or a class for expanded clones.

size: -; D: -; J: TRBJ2-7; V: TRBV2; length: 13; CDR3: CASSGDLSYEQYF; DNA: TGTGCCAGCAGCGGGGACTTATCCTACGAGCAGTACTTC
size: -; D: TRBD1; J: TRBJ1-2; V: TRBV5-1; length: 16; CDR3: CASSRVQTGVNYGYTF; DNA: TGCGCCAGCAGCCGCGTCCAGACAGGGGTTAACTATGGCTACACCTTC
size: -; D: TRBD2; J: TRBJ2-1; V: TRBV18; length: 16; CDR3: CASSPSVRGGHNEQFF; DNA: TGTGCCAGCTCACCAAGTGTGCGGGGGGGCCATAATGAGCAGTTCTTC
size: -; D: -; J: TRBJ1-4; V: TRBV6-6; length: 11; CDR3: CASWAPEKLFF; DNA: TGTGCCAGCTGGGCACCTGAAAAACTGTTTTTT
size: -; D: TRBD1; J: TRBJ2-2; V: TRBV7-9; length: 16; CDR3: CASSSARDSNTGELFF; DNA: TGTGCCAGCAGCTCCGCCCGGGACAGCAACACCGGGGAGCTGTTTTTT
size: -; D: -; J: TRBJ1-5; V: TRBV27; length: 14; CDR3: CASSQEGYNQPQHF; DNA: TGTGCCAGCAGTCAAGAGGGGTATAATCAGCCCCAGCATTTT
size: -; D: -; J: TRBJ1-1; V: TRBV7-9; length: 13; CDR3: CAHSPPQGTEAFF; DNA: TGTGCCCATAGTCCCCCTCAGGGTACTGAAGCTTTCTTT
size: -; D: -; J: TRBJ2-1; V: TRBV15; length: 11; CDR3: CATSSVNEQFF; DNA: TGTGCCACCAGCTCCGTAAATGAGCAGTTCTTC
size: -; D: TRBD2; J: TRBJ2-7; V: TRBV4-1; length: 16; CDR3: CASSYTGTSGIGEQYF; DNA: TGCGCCAGCAGCTATACCGGGACTAGCGGGATAGGAGAGCAGTACTTC
size: -; D: -; J: TRBJ2-1; V: TRBV6-1; length: 13; CDR3: CASRGGTYNEQFF; DNA: TGTGCCAGCCGAGGCGGGACCTACAATGAGCAGTTCTTC
size: -; D: TRBD2; J: TRBJ2-1; V: TRBV27; length: 12; CDR3: CASSLWGGEQFF; DNA: TGTGCCAGCAGTTTATGGGGGGGTGAGCAGTTCTTC
size: -; D: -; J: TRBJ1-1; V: TRBV29-1; length: 12; CDR3: CSVLPQETEAFF; DNA: TGCAGCGTTCTGCCCCAAGAGACTGAAGCTTTCTTT
size: once; D: -; J: TRBJ1-5; V: TRBV28; length: 13; CDR3: CASNTDSNQPQHF; DNA: TGTGCCAGCAACACCGATAGCAATCAGCCCCAGCATTTT
size: -; D: -; J: TRBJ1-3; V: TRBV9; length: 14; CDR3: CASSGDPGGNTIYF; DNA: TGTGCCAGCAGCGGGGACCCGGGAGGAAACACCATATATTTT
size: -; D: TRBD1; J: TRBJ2-3; V: TRBV7-3; length: 15; CDR3: CASSPAGGWADTQYF; DNA: TGTGCCAGCAGCCCTGCAGGGGGTTGGGCAGATACGCAGTATTTT
size: -; D: -; J: TRBJ1-3; V: TRBV7-9; length: 16; CDR3: CASSPSTYGGGNTIYF; DNA: TGTGCCAGCAGCCCCAGTACATATGGCGGAGGAAACACCATATATTTT
size: few; D: -; J: TRBJ1-1; V: TRBV2; length: 13; CDR3: CAIRKPGNTEAFF; DNA: TGTGCCATCCGCAAACCAGGGAACACTGAAGCTTTCTTT
size: once; D: TRBD1; J: TRBJ1-5; V: TRBV18; length: 16; CDR3: CASSQGQLYSNQPQHF; DNA: TGTGCCAGCTCACAGGGACAGCTTTATAGCAATCAGCCCCAGCATTTT
size: -; D: -; J: TRBJ1-5; V: TRBV6-6; length: 13; CDR3: CASRSDSNQPQHF; DNA: TGTGCCAGCAGGTCGGACTCCAATCAGCCCCAGCATTTT
size: -; D: -; J: TRBJ1-1; V: TRBV19; length: 12; CDR3: CASSASGTEAFF; DNA: TGTGCCAGTAGTGCCTCTGGGACTGAAGCTTTCTTT
size: -; D: -; J: TRBJ1-2; V: TRBV30; length: 13; CDR3: CAWSVLAAYGYTF; DNA: TGTGCCTGGAGTGTCTTGGCAGCCTATGGCTACACCTTC
size: -; D: TRBD2; J: TRBJ2-1; V: TRBV19; length: 17; CDR3: CASSSAQAGAAYNEQFF; DNA: TGTGCCAGTAGTAGCGCCCAAGCGGGAGCCGCCTACAATGAGCAGTTCTTC
size: -; D: -; J: TRBJ2-7; V: TRBV19; length: 16; CDR3: CASSIGYGGGTGRQYF; DNA: TGTGCCAGTAGTATAGGGTACGGAGGGGGCACGGGCCGGCAGTACTTC
size: -; D: -; J: TRBJ1-3; V: TRBV2; length: 15; CDR3: CASREGRARGNTIYF; DNA: TGTGCCAGCAGAGAAGGCAGGGCCCGAGGAAACACCATATATTTT
size: once; D: TRBD2; J: TRBJ2-1; V: TRBV15; length: 16; CDR3: CATSRDFGLAGREQFF; DNA: TGTGCCACCAGCAGAGATTTTGGACTAGCGGGACGTGAGCAGTTCTTC
size: -; D: -; J: TRBJ2-4; V: TRBV18; length: 15; CDR3: CASSPTGPAKNIQYF; DNA: TGTGCCAGCTCCCCCACGGGGCCAGCCAAAAACATTCAGTACTTC
size: -; D: -; J: TRBJ1-2; V: TRBV18; length: 15; CDR3: CASSPPWGSEYGYTF; DNA: TGTGCCAGCTCACCACCGTGGGGCAGTGAATATGGCTACACCTTC
size: -; D: -; J: TRBJ1-6; V: TRBV19; length: 17; CDR3: CASSIVSLRGSSSPLHF; DNA: TGTGCCAGTAGTATAGTGAGCCTCCGGGGATCAAGTTCACCCCTCCACTTT
size: -; D: -; J: TRBJ2-1; V: TRBV10-2; length: 16; CDR3: CASSEAGAGSYNEQFF; DNA: TGCGCCAGCAGTGAGGCAGGGGCTGGATCCTACAATGAGCAGTTCTTC